This T cell receptor beta chain emerged from a study of blood T cell repertoires in COVID-19. Whole-study context: Researchers got acute and convalescent COVID-19 samples from the United States, Italy and Spain. The analysed material was cDNA or gDNA that came from T cells, B-cell-depleted T cells, or PBMCs.

The germline V gene has CDR1 LGHNA and CDR2 YSLEER. The CDR3 extends over 16 amino acids. The trim removed 1 base at V and 9 bases at J, leaving 6 bases unmatched. Followed longitudinally, the Seattle patients had been enrolled during active infection. In the authors' workflow: Reference gene primers were amplified, and this amplification served to estimate nucleated cell counts. Profiling relied on immunoSEQ multiplex PCR, and the TCRdb table lists in-frame clones only, not all of them. The V and J calls and the clone size are those of that table, but D and trimming were determined from the DNA. Of around 330,000 clones listed, approximately 88% are singletons.

This TCR was sampled from a woman in her 30s with COVID-19, enrolled during active disease. The chain carries TRBV4-3 and TRBJ1-6; 10 bases agree with TRBD1. Input material: peripheral blood. The chain's CDR3 is CASSQVTGQGGSPLHF. For the CDR3, the DNA is TGCGCCAGCAGCCAAGTCACCGGACAGGGGGGTTCACCCCTCCACTTT.